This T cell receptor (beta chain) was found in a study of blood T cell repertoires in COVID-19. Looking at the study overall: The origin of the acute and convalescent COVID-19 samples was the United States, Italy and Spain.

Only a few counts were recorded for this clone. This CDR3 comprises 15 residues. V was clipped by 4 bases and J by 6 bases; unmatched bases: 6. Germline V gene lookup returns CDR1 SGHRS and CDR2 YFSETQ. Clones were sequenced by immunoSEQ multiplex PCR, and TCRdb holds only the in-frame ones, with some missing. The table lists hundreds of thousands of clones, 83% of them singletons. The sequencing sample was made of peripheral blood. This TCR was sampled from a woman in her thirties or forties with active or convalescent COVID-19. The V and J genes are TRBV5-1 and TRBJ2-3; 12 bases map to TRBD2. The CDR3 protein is CASSTTSGSMDTQYF. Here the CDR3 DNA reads TGCGCCAGCAGCACGACTAGCGGGAGCATGGATACGCAGTATTTT. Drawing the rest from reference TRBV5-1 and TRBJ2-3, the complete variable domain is KAGVTQTPRYLIKTRGQQVTLSCSPISGHRSVSWYQQTPGQGLQFLFEYFSETQRNKGNFPGRFSGRQFSNSRSEMNVSTLELGDSALYLCASSTTSGSMDTQYFGPGTRLTVL.